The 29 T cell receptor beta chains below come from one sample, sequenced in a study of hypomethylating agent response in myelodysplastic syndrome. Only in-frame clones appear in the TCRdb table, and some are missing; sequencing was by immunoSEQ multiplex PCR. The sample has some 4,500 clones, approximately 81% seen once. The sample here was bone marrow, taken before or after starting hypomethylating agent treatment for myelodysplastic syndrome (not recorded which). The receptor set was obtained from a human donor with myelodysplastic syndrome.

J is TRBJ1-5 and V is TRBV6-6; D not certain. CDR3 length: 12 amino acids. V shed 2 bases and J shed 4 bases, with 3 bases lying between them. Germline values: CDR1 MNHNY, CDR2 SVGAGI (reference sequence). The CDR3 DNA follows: TGTGCCAGCAGTTACCGAAATCAGCCCCAGCATTTT. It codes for CASSYRNQPQHF.

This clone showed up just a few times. Here the CDR3 DNA reads TGTGCCAGCAGCTTTCACAATGAGCAGTTCTTC. This gives the protein CASSFHNEQFF. The chain recombines TRBV7-9 with TRBJ2-1; D not certain. V lost 3 bases, J lost 5 bases, and 2 bases lay in between. Looked up from germline, CDR1 is SEHNR and CDR2 is FQNEAQ (reference sequence). CDR3 length: 11 residues.

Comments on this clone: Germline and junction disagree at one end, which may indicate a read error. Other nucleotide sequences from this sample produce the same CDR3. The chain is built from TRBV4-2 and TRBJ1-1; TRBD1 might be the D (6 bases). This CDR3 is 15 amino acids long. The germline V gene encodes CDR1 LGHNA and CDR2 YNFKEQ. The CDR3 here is CASSQEGGTLDSAFF. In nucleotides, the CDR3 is TGTGCCAGCAGCCAAGAAGGGGGAACTTTAGACAGCGCTTTTTTT.

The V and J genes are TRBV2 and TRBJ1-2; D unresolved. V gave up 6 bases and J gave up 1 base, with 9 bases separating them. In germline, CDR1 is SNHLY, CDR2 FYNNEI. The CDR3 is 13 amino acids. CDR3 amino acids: CASSQTVNYGYTF. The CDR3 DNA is TGTGCCAGCAGCCAAACAGTTAACTATGGCTACACCTTC. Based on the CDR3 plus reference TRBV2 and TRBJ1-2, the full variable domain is EPEVTQTPSHQVTQMGQEVILRCVPISNHLYFYWYRQILGQKVEFLVSFYNNEISEKSEIFDDQFSVERPDGSNFTLKIRSTKLEDSAMYFCASSQTVNYGYTFGSGTRLTVV.

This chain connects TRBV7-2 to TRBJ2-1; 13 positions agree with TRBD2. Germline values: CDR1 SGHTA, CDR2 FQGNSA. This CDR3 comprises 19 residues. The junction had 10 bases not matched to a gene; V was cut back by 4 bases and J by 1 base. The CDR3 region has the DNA TGTGCCAGCAGCTCCAAACTAGCGGGAGGGCCAGTATCCTACAATGAGCAGTTCTTC. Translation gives CASSSKLAGGPVSYNEQFF.

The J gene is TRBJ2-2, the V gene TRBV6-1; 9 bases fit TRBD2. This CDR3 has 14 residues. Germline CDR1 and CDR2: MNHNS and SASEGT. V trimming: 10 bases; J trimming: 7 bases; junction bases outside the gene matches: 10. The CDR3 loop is CAIRGGLAHGELFF. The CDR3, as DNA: TGTGCCATCCGGGGGGGACTAGCTCACGGGGAGCTGTTTTTT.

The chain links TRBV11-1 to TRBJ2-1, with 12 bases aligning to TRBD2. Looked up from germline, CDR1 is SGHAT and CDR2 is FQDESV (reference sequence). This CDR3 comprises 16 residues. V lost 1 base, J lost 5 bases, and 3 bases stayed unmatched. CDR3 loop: CASSLVLAGGHNEQFF. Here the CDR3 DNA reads TGTGCCAGCAGCTTAGTACTAGCGGGAGGACACAATGAGCAGTTCTTC. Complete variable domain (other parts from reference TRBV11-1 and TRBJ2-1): EAEVAQSPRYKITEKSQAVAFWCDPISGHATLYWYRQILGQGPELLVQFQDESVVDDSQLPKDRFSAERLKGVDSTLKIQPAELGDSAMYLCASSLVLAGGHNEQFFGPGTRLTVL.

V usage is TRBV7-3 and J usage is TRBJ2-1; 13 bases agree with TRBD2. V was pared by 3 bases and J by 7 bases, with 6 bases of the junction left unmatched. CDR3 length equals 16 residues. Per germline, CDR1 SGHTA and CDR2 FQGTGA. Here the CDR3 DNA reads TGTGCCAGCAGCTTCTCCGGGACTAGCGGGGCAAATGAGCAGTTCTTC. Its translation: CASSFSGTSGANEQFF.

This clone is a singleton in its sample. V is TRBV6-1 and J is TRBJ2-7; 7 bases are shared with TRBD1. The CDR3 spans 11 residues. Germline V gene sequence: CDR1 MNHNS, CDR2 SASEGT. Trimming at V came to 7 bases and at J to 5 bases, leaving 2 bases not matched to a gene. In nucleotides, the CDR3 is TGTGCCAGCAAACAGGGGAACGAGCAGTACTTC. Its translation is CASKQGNEQYF.

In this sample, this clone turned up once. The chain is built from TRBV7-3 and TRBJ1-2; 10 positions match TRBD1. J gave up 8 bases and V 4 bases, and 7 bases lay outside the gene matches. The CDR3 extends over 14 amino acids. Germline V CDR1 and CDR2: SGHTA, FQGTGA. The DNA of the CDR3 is TGTGCCAGCAGCTCCTCCGGGACAGGGGAAGGCTACACCTTC. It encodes CASSSSGTGEGYTF.

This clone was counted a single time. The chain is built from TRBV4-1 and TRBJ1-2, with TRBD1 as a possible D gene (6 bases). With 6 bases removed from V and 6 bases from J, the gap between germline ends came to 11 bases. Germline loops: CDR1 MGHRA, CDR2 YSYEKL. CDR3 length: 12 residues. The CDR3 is CASRGGHDGYTF. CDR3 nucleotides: TGCGCCAGCAGGGGGGGGCACGATGGCTACACCTTC.

CDR3 amino acids: CASSLTGTNEQFF. CDR3 nucleotides: TGTGCTAGCAGCCTTACCGGGACCAATGAGCAGTTCTTC. The chain uses TRBV12-5 and TRBJ2-1; D possibly uses TRBD1 or TRBD2 (5 bases each). The CDR3 is 13 amino acids. Germline loops: CDR1 LGHNT, CDR2 FRNRAP. V shed 9 bases and J shed 6 bases, with 15 bases lying between them.

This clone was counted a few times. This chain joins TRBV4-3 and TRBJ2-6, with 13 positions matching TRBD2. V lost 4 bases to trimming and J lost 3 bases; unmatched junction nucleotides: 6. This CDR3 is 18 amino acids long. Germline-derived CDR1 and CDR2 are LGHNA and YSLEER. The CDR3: CASSLRLAGGYGANVLTF. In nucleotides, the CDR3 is TGCGCCAGCAGCCTTCGACTAGCGGGAGGTTATGGGGCCAACGTCCTGACTTTC.

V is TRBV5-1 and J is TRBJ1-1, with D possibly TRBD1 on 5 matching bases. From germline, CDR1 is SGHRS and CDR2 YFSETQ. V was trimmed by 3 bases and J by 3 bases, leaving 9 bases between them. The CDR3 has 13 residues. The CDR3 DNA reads TGCGCCAGCAGCTGGAGGGGCGACACTGAAGCTTTCTTT. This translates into CASSWRGDTEAFF.

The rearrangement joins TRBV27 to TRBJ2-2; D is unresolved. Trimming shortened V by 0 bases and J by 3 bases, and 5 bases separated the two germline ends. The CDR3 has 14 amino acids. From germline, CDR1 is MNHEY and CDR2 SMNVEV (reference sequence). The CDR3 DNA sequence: TGTGCCAGCAGTTTATCAATGGACACCGGGGAGCTGTTTTTT. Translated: CASSLSMDTGELFF.

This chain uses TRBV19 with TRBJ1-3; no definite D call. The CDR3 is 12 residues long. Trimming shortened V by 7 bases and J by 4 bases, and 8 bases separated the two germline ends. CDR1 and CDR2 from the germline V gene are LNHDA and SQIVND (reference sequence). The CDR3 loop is CASNTAGNTIYF. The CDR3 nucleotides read TGTGCCAGTAATACAGCGGGAAACACCATATATTTT.

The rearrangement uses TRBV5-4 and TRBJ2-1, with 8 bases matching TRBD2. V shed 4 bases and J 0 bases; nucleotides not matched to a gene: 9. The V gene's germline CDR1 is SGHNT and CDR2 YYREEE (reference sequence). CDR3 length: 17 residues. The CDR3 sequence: CASSAGLASVSYNEQFF. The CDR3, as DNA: TGTGCCAGCAGCGCCGGACTAGCATCGGTCTCCTACAATGAGCAGTTCTTC.

CDR3 DNA: TGTGCCAGCAGATCCCCCTCCTACGAGCAGTACTTC. It specifies CASRSPSYEQYF. The chain has TRBV27 and TRBJ2-7; D unclear. The V gene's germline CDR1 is MNHEY and CDR2 SMNVEV (reference sequence). V shed 6 bases and J shed 0 bases, with 6 bases lying between them. The CDR3 has 12 amino acids.

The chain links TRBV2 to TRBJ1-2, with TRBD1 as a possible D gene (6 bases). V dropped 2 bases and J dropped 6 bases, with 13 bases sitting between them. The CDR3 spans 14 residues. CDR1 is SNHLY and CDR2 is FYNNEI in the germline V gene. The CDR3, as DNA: TGTGCCAGCAGTGAATGGCCGGGACAAAATGGCTACACCTTC. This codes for CASSEWPGQNGYTF.

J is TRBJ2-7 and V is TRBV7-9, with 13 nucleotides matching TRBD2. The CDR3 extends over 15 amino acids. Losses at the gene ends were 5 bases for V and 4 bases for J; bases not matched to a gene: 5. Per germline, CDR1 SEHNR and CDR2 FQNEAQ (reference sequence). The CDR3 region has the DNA TGTGCCAGCAGCCCGTGGACTAGCGGGAGATACGAGCAGTACTTC. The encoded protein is CASSPWTSGRYEQYF.

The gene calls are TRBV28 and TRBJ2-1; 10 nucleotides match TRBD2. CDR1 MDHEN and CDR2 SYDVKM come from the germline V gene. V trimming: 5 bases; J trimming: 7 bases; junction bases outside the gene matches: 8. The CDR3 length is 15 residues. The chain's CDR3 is CASSRSGRAGNEQFF. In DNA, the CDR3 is TGTGCCAGCAGTAGAAGCGGGAGGGCCGGAAATGAGCAGTTCTTC.

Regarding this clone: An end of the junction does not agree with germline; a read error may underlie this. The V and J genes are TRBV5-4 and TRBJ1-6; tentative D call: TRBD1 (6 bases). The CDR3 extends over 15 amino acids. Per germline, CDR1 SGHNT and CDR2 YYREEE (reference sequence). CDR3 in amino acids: CASSLGTAYNSPLHF. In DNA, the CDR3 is TGTGCCAGCAGCTTGGGGACAGCCTACAATTCACCCCTCCACTTT.

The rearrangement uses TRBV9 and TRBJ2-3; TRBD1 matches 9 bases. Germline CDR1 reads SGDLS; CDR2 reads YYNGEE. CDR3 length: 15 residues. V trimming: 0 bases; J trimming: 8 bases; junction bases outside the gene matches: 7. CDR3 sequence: CASSVEGQGAGTQYF. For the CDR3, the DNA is TGTGCCAGCAGCGTAGAGGGACAGGGCGCAGGTACGCAGTATTTT.

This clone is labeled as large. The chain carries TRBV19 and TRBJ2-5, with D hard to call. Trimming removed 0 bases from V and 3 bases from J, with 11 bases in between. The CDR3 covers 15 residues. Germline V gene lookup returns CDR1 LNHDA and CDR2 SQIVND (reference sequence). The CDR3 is CASSIDPGAKETQYF. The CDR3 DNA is TGTGCCAGTAGTATAGATCCGGGTGCGAAAGAGACCCAGTACTTC.

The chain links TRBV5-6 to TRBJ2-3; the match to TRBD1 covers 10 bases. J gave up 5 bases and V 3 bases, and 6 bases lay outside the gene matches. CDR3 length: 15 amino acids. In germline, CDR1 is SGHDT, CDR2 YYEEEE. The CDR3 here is CASSYAGQGRDTQYF. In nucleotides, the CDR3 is TGTGCCAGCAGCTACGCGGGACAGGGGAGAGATACGCAGTATTTT.

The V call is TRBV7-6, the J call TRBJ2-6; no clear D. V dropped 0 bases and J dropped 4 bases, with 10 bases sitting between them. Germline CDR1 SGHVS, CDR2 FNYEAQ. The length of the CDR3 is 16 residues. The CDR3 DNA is TGTGCCAGCAGCTTAGCCCCTCACTCGGGGGCCAACGTCCTGACTTTC. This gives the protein CASSLAPHSGANVLTF.

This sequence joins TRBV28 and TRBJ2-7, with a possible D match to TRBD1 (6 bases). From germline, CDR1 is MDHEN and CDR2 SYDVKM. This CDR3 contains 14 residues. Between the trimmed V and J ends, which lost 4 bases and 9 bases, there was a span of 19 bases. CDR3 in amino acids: CASSSTGISLGQYF. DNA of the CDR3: TGTGCCAGCAGTTCAACAGGGATCTCCTTGGGGCAGTACTTC.

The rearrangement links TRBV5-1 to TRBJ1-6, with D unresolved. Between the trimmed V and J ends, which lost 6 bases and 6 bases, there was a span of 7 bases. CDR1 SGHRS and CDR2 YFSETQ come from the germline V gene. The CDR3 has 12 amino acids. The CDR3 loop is CASKASNSPLHF. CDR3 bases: TGCGCCAGCAAGGCGAGTAATTCACCCCTCCACTTT. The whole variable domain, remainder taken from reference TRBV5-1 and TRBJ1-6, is KAGVTQTPRYLIKTRGQQVTLSCSPISGHRSVSWYQQTPGQGLQFLFEYFSETQRNKGNFPGRFSGRQFSNSRSEMNVSTLELGDSALYLCASKASNSPLHFGNGTRLTVT.

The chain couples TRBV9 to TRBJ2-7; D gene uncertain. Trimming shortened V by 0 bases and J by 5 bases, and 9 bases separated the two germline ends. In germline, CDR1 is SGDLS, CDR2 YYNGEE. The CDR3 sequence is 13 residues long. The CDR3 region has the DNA TGTGCCAGCAGCGTAGGCCCCTACAACGAGCAGTACTTC. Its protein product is CASSVGPYNEQYF.